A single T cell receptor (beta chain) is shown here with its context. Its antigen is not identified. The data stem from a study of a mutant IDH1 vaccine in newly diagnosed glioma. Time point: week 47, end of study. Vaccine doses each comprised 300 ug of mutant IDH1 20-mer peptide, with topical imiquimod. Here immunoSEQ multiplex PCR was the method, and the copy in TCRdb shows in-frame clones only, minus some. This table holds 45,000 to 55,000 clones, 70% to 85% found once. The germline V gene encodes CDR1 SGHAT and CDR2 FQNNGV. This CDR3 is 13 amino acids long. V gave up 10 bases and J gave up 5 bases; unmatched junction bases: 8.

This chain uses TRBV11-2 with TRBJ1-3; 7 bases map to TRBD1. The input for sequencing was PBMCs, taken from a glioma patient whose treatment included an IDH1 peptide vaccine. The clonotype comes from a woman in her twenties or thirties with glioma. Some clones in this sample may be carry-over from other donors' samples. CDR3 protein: CATRQGGRNTIYF. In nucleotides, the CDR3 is TGTGCCACGAGGCAGGGGGGCAGAAACACCATATATTTT.